This is a list of T cell receptor beta chains from one sample in a study of cytomegalovirus exposure and HLA in healthy donors. Sequencing was performed with immunoSEQ multiplex PCR; in TCRdb, only in-frame clones are kept and a portion is missing. The sample's table shows 95,000 to 150,000 clones. Sequencing was performed on PBMCs. Receptors originate from a man between 18 and 35 years old in good health and CMV-seronegative. Both conserved end residues are part of each CDR3. D genes are given only for firm matches.

CDR3 protein: CASRRSGQATKQPQHF
D gene: TRBD1
J gene: TRBJ1-5
V gene: TRBV19

CDR3 protein: CASSLLAGVYNEQFF
D gene: TRBD2
J gene: TRBJ2-1
V gene: TRBV5-6

CDR3 protein: CASSPGQGFYNEQFF
D gene: TRBD1
J gene: TRBJ2-1
V gene: TRBV18

CDR3 protein: CASSPSQGASGEQYF
D gene: TRBD1
J gene: TRBJ2-7
V gene: TRBV19

CDR3 protein: CASSADPGQRSYEQYF
D gene: TRBD1
J gene: TRBJ2-7
V gene: TRBV9

CDR3 protein: CASINDRVMRGYTF
D gene: TRBD1
J gene: TRBJ1-2
V gene: TRBV28

CDR3 protein: CASSFSHGYTF
D gene: .
J gene: TRBJ1-2
V gene: TRBV28

CDR3 protein: CSSQTGTSLYNEQFF
D gene: TRBD2
J gene: TRBJ2-1
V gene: TRBV29-1

CDR3 protein: CASSPSRDTQYF
D gene: .
J gene: TRBJ2-3
V gene: TRBV7-9

CDR3 protein: CASSPRDRAGANVLTF
D gene: TRBD1
J gene: TRBJ2-6
V gene: TRBV5-4

CDR3 protein: CASSARLAGDSTDTQYF
D gene: TRBD2
J gene: TRBJ2-3
V gene: TRBV9

CDR3 protein: CASSGGQSNQPQHF
D gene: .
J gene: TRBJ1-5
V gene: TRBV25-1

CDR3 protein: CASSLNRGLSNQPQHF
D gene: TRBD1
J gene: TRBJ1-5
V gene: TRBV5-6

CDR3 protein: CASSLADGVYNEQFF
D gene: .
J gene: TRBJ2-1
V gene: TRBV7-9

CDR3 protein: CSVDRTGSYNEQFF
D gene: TRBD1
J gene: TRBJ2-1
V gene: TRBV29-1

CDR3 protein: CASSIPAELVAGEGEQYF
D gene: TRBD2
J gene: TRBJ2-7
V gene: TRBV19

CDR3 protein: CASRASAGLGYTF
D gene: .
J gene: TRBJ1-2
V gene: TRBV6-1

CDR3 protein: CASSFRGGQPQHF
D gene: .
J gene: TRBJ1-5
V gene: TRBV27

CDR3 protein: CASSPGGLGSPLHF
D gene: .
J gene: TRBJ1-6
V gene: TRBV5-1

CDR3 protein: CAWSVRRGSGNTIYF
D gene: .
J gene: TRBJ1-3
V gene: TRBV30

CDR3 protein: CASSPRLSGTYNEQFF
D gene: TRBD2
J gene: TRBJ2-1
V gene: TRBV9

CDR3 protein: CASSQLLTGKTEAFF
D gene: .
J gene: TRBJ1-1
V gene: TRBV4-1

CDR3 protein: CASRASGTYEQYF
D gene: TRBD2
J gene: TRBJ2-7
V gene: TRBV6-1

CDR3 protein: CASSRDRDYGYTF
D gene: TRBD1
J gene: TRBJ1-2
V gene: TRBV19

CDR3 protein: CASSGWTGFGEQYF
D gene: TRBD1
J gene: TRBJ2-7
V gene: TRBV6-1

CDR3 protein: CASSLAPGRGAYEQYF
D gene: TRBD2
J gene: TRBJ2-7
V gene: TRBV7-9

CDR3 protein: CASSPSGPIHAETQYF
D gene: .
J gene: TRBJ2-5
V gene: TRBV27

CDR3 protein: CASSLGDSNTEAFF
D gene: .
J gene: TRBJ1-1
V gene: TRBV18

CDR3 protein: CASSFDRVLGEQYF
D gene: TRBD1
J gene: TRBJ2-7
V gene: TRBV5-1

CDR3 protein: CASSEAGQLYGYTF
D gene: TRBD1
J gene: TRBJ1-2
V gene: TRBV6-1

CDR3 protein: CASSTHSGRGDEQFF
D gene: TRBD2
J gene: TRBJ2-1
V gene: TRBV5-1

CDR3 protein: CASSPHQFNTEAFF
D gene: .
J gene: TRBJ1-1
V gene: TRBV18

CDR3 protein: CASSLDREIEQFF
D gene: .
J gene: TRBJ2-1
V gene: TRBV5-1

CDR3 protein: CASSASTRDREAFF
D gene: TRBD1
J gene: TRBJ1-1
V gene: TRBV6-1

CDR3 protein: CASSLPHLQAFF
D gene: .
J gene: TRBJ1-1
V gene: TRBV11-2

CDR3 protein: CASSDLAVTEAFF
D gene: .
J gene: TRBJ1-1
V gene: TRBV7-9

CDR3 protein: CASSPKGGEQFF
D gene: .
J gene: TRBJ2-1
V gene: TRBV5-1

CDR3 protein: CASSEFTGIPEAFF
D gene: .
J gene: TRBJ1-1
V gene: TRBV6-1

CDR3 protein: CSVEGVLAGDEQFF
D gene: TRBD2
J gene: TRBJ2-1
V gene: TRBV29-1

CDR3 protein: CASSVYTDTQYF
D gene: .
J gene: TRBJ2-3
V gene: TRBV6-1

CDR3 protein: CAISDQDRGTGELFF
D gene: TRBD1
J gene: TRBJ2-2
V gene: TRBV10-3

CDR3 protein: CASMGGRGTDTQYF
D gene: TRBD2
J gene: TRBJ2-3
V gene: TRBV2